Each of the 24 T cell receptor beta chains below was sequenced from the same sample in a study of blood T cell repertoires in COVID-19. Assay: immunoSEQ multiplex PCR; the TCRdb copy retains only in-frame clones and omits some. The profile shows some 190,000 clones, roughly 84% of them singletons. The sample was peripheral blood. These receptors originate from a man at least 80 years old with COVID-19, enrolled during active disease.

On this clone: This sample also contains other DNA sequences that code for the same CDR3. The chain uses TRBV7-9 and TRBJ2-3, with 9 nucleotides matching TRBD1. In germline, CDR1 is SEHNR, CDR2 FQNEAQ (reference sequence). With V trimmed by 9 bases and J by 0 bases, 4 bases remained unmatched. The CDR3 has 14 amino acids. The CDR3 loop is CASTGTGSTDTQYF. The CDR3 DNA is TGTGCCAGTACCGGGACAGGGAGCACAGATACGCAGTATTTT.

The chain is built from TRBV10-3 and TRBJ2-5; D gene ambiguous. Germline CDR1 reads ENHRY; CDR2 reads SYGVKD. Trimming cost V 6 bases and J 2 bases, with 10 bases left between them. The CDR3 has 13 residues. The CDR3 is CAISPGSQETQYF. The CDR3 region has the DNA TGTGCCATCAGCCCCGGGTCGCAAGAGACCCAGTACTTC.

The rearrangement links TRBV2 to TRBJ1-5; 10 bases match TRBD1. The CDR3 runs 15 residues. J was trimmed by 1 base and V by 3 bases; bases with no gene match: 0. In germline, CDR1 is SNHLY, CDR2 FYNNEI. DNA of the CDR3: TGTGCCAGCAGTGAGGACAGGGGGAGCAATCAGCCCCAGCATTTT. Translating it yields CASSEDRGSNQPQHF.

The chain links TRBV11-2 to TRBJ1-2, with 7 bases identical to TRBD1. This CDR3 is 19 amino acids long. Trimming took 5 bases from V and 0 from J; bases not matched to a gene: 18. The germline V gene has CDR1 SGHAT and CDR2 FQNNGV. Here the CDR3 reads CASSQYPTADREANYGYTF. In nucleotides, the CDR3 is TGTGCCAGCAGCCAATATCCGACAGCCGACAGGGAAGCTAACTATGGCTACACCTTC. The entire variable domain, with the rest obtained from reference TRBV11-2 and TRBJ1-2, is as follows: EAGVAQSPRYKIIEKRQSVAFWCNPISGHATLYWYQQILGQGPKLLIQFQNNGVVDDSQLPKDRFSAERLKGVDSTLKIQPAKLEDSAVYLCASSQYPTADREANYGYTFGSGTRLTVV.

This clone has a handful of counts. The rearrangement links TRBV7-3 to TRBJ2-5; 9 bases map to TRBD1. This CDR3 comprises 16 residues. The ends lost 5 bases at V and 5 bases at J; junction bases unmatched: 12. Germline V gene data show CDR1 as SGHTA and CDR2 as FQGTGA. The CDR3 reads CASSETGTGSGETQYF. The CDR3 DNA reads TGTGCCAGCAGCGAGACCGGGACAGGGTCGGGGGAGACCCAGTACTTC. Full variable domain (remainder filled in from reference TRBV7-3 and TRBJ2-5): GAGVSQTPSNKVTEKGKYVELRCDPISGHTALYWYRQSLGQGPEFLIYFQGTGAADDSGLPNDRFFAVRPEGSVSTLKIQRTERGDSAVYLCASSETGTGSGETQYFGPGTRLLVL.

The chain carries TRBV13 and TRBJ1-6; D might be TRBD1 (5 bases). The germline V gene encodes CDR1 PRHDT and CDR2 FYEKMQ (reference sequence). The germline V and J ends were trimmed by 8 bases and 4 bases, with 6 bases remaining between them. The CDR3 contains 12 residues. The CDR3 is CASGTYNSPLHF. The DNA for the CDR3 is TGTGCCAGCGGGACTTATAATTCACCCCTCCACTTT.

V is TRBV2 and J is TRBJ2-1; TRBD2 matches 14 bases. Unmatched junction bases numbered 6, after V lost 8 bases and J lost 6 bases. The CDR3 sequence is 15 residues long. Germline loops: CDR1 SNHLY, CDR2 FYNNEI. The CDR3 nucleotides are TGTGCCAGCGCCGTGGGACTAGCGGGAGCCAATGAGCAGTTCTTC. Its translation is CASAVGLAGANEQFF.

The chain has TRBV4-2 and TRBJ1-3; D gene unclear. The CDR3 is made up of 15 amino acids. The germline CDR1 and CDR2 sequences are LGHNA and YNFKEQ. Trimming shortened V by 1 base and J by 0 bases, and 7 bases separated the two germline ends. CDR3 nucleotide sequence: TGTGCCAGCAGCCAAGTGTCTGTCTCTGGAAACACCATATATTTT. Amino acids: CASSQVSVSGNTIYF.

Written as DNA, the CDR3 is TGTGCCAGCAGCTTACAGGGTGCCCCTAACTATGGCTACACCTTC. Protein: CASSLQGAPNYGYTF. The rearrangement uses TRBV5-8 and TRBJ1-2; weak D call: TRBD1 (6 bases). This CDR3 region has 15 residues. Germline assignment: CDR1 SGHTS and CDR2 YDEGEE. Trimming removed 2 bases at V and 0 bases at J, with 11 bases between.

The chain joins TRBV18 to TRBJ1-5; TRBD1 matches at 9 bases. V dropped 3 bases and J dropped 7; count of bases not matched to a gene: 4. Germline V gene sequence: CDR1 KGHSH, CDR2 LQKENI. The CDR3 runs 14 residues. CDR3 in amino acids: CASSPDRGLQPQHF. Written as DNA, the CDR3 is TGTGCCAGCTCACCGGACAGGGGCCTCCAGCCCCAGCATTTT.

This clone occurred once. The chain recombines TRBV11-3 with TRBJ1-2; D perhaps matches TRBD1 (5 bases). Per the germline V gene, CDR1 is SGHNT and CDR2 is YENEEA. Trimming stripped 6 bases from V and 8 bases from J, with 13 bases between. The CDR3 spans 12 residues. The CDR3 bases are TGTGCCAGCAGTCAGGGCGATTCAGGCTACACCTTC. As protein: CASSQGDSGYTF.

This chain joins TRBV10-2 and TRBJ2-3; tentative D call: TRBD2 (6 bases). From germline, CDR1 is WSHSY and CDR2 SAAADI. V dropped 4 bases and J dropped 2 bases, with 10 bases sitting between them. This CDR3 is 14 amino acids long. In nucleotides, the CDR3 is TGCGCCAGCAGTGCTAGCGCTCCCACAGATACGCAGTATTTT. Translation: CASSASAPTDTQYF.

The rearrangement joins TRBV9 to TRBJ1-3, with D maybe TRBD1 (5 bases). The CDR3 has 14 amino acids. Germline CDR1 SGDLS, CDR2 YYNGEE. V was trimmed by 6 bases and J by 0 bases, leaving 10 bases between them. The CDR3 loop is CASKSTVSGNTIYF. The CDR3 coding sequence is TGTGCCAGCAAATCGACAGTCTCTGGAAACACCATATATTTT. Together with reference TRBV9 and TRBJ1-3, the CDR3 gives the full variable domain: DSGVTQTPKHLITATGQRVTLRCSPRSGDLSVYWYQQSLDQGLQFLIQYYNGEERAKGNILERFSAQQFPDLHSELNLSSLELGDSALYFCASKSTVSGNTIYFGEGSWLTVV.

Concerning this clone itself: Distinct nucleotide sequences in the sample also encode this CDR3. The CDR3 spells CASSLSTGELFF. The CDR3 DNA reads TGTGCCAGCAGCTTATCTACCGGGGAGCTGTTTTTT. This chain uses TRBV7-2 with TRBJ2-2, with D hard to call. Trimming stripped 2 bases from V and 5 bases from J, with 3 bases between. CDR1 is SGHTA, CDR2 FQGNSA, per germline. The CDR3 loop spans 12 amino acids.

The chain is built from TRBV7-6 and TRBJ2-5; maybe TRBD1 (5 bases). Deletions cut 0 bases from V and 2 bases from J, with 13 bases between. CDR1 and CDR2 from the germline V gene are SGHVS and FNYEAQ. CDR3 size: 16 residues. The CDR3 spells CASSLAGDGPQETQYF. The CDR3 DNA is TGTGCCAGCAGCTTAGCAGGGGATGGGCCACAAGAGACCCAGTACTTC.

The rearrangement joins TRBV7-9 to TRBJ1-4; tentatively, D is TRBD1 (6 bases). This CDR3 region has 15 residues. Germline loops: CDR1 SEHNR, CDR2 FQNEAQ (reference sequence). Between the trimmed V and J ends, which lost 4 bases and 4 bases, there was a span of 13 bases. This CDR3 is CASSWTGGGNEKLFF. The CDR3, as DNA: TGTGCCAGCAGCTGGACGGGGGGCGGTAATGAAAAACTGTTTTTT.

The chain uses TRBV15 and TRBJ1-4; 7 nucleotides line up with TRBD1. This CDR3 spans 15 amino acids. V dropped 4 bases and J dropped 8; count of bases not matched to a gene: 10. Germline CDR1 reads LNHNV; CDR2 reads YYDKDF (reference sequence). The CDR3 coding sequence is TGTGCCACCAGCACTCACGACAGGGTCGGGGAAAAACTGTTTTTT. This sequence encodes CATSTHDRVGEKLFF.

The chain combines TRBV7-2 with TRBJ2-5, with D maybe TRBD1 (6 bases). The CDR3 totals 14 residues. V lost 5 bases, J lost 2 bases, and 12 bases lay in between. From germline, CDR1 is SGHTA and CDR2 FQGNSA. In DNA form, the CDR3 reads TGTGCCAGCAGCCATTTTGGACAGCAAGAGACCCAGTACTTC. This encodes CASSHFGQQETQYF. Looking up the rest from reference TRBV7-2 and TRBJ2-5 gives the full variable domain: GAGVSQSPSNKVTEKGKDVELRCDPISGHTALYWYRQSLGQGLEFLIYFQGNSAPDKSGLPSDRFSAERTGGSVSTLTIQRTQQEDSAVYLCASSHFGQQETQYFGPGTRLLVL.

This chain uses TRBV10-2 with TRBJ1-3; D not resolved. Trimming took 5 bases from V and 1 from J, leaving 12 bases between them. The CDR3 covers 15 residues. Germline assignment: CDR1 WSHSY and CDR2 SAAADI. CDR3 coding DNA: TGCGCCAGCAGTTTGGCCACCCAGTCTGGAAACACCATATATTTT. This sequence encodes CASSLATQSGNTIYF.

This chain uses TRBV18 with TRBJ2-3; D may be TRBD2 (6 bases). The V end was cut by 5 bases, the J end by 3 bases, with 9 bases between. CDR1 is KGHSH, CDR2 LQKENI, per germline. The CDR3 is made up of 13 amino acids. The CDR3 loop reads CASSGGWTDTQYF. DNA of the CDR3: TGTGCCAGCTCAGGGGGGTGGACAGATACGCAGTATTTT.

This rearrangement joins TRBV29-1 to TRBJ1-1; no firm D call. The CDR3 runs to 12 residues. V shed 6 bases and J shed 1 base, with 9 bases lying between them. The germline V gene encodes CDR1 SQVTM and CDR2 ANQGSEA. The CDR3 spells CSVQRRNTEAFF. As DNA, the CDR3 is TGCAGCGTGCAACGGAGGAACACTGAAGCTTTCTTT.

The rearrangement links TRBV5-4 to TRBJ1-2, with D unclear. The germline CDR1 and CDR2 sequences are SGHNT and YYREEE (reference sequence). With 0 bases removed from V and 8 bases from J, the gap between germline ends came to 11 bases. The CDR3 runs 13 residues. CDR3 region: CASSLGTPGGYTF. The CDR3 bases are TGTGCCAGCAGCTTGGGGACCCCGGGAGGCTACACCTTC.

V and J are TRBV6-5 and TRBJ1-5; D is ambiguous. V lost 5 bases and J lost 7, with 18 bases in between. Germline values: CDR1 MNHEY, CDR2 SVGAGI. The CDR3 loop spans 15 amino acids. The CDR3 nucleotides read TGTGCCAGCAGTCCTCGAGGTAGCGTCGGCCAGCCCCAGCATTTT. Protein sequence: CASSPRGSVGQPQHF.

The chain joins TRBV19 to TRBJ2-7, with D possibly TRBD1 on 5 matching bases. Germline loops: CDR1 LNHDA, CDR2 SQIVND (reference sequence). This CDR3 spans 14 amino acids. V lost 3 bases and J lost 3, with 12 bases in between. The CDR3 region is CASSIRPDSYEQYF. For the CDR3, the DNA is TGTGCCAGTAGTATCAGGCCAGACAGCTACGAGCAGTACTTC.